What follows are 11 T cell receptor beta chains derived from one specimen sequenced in a study of cytomegalovirus exposure and HLA in healthy donors. Assay: immunoSEQ multiplex PCR; the TCRdb copy retains only in-frame clones and omits some. Of 55,000 to 70,000 clones in the sample, around nine tenths were seen once. Sequenced input: PBMCs. The receptor set was obtained from a woman in her twenties or thirties in good health and CMV-seronegative.

In its sample, this clone was seen a few times. This sequence joins TRBV27 and TRBJ1-1; 9 bases match TRBD1. Trimming took 6 bases from V and 4 from J; bases not matched to a gene: 9. Germline CDR1 reads MNHEY; CDR2 reads SMNVEV (reference sequence). The CDR3 is 15 amino acids. The CDR3 DNA reads as TGTGCCAGCAGGGGAGGACAGGGGATGGGCACTGAAGCTTTCTTT. As protein: CASRGGQGMGTEAFF.

This clone has only one observation. The chain employs TRBV13 and TRBJ1-3; perhaps TRBD1 as D (5 bases). Germline CDR1 reads PRHDT; CDR2 reads FYEKMQ (reference sequence). The CDR3 has 16 residues. Trimming shortened V by 1 base and J by 1 base, and 11 bases separated the two germline ends. The CDR3 coding sequence is TGTGCCAGCAGCTTAGAATTCTCAGGGTCTGGAAACACCATATATTTT. Its translation: CASSLEFSGSGNTIYF.

This clone was seen a single time. V and J are TRBV30 and TRBJ2-7; D unresolved. Germline V CDR1 and CDR2: GTSNPN, SVGIG (reference sequence). The CDR3 length is 11 residues. V gave up 5 bases and J gave up 7 bases, with 12 bases separating them. The CDR3: CAWGRNEEQYF. DNA of the CDR3: TGTGCCTGGGGCAGGAATGAAGAGCAGTACTTC.

J is TRBJ2-1 and V is TRBV2; 10 bases match TRBD2. Germline V gene sequence: CDR1 SNHLY, CDR2 FYNNEI. This CDR3 is 14 amino acids long. J lost 2 bases, V lost 7 bases, and 2 bases had no gene match. The CDR3 region has the DNA TGTGCCAGCACACTAGCGGGAACCTACAATGAGCAGTTCTTC. It is translated as CASTLAGTYNEQFF.

The CDR3 sequence is CASSLETSGILSEQFF. The CDR3 DNA follows: TGTGCCAGCAGCTTAGAAACTAGCGGCATTCTTTCTGAGCAGTTCTTC. The chain employs TRBV7-9 and TRBJ2-1; 8 bases fit TRBD2. This CDR3 contains 16 residues. V gave up 1 base and J gave up 9 bases; unmatched junction bases: 11. Per germline, CDR1 SEHNR and CDR2 FQNEAQ (reference sequence).

The CDR3 loop is CASSGGLAGVHNEQFF. The CDR3, as DNA: TGTGCCAGCAGCGGCGGACTAGCGGGAGTTCACAATGAGCAGTTCTTC. The rearrangement joins TRBV5-8 to TRBJ2-1; 13 nucleotides line up with TRBD2. J gave up 5 bases and V 4 bases, and 6 bases lay outside the gene matches. The CDR3 runs to 16 residues. The germline V gene has CDR1 SGHTS and CDR2 YDEGEE.

J is TRBJ1-5 and V is TRBV7-2; tentatively, D is TRBD1 (6 bases). The CDR3 loop spans 15 amino acids. From germline, CDR1 is SGHTA and CDR2 FQGNSA. V shed 2 bases and J shed 3 bases, with 11 bases lying between them. CDR3 protein: CASSLQQGVNQPQHF. DNA of the CDR3: TGTGCCAGCAGCTTACAACAGGGTGTCAATCAGCCCCAGCATTTT.

This clone was detected once. V and J are TRBV30 and TRBJ2-7; the match to TRBD1 covers 7 bases. V was clipped by 5 bases and J by 7 bases; unmatched bases: 8. This CDR3 region has 12 residues. CDR1 GTSNPN and CDR2 SVGIG come from the germline V gene (reference sequence). The CDR3 bases are TGTGCCTGGGACCGACAGGGAGAAGAGCAGTACTTC. It is translated as CAWDRQGEEQYF. The variable domain in full, completed from reference TRBV30 and TRBJ2-7, reads SQTIHQWPATLVQPVGSPLSLECTVEGTSNPNLYWYRQAAGRGLQLLFYSVGIGQISSEVPQNLSASRPQDRQFILSSKKLLLSDSGFYLCAWDRQGEEQYFGPGTRLTVT.

The chain couples TRBV7-2 to TRBJ1-5; possibly TRBD1 for D (5 bases). V lost 2 bases and J 5 bases, leaving 13 bases between the germline ends. This CDR3 spans 15 amino acids. Germline values: CDR1 SGHTA, CDR2 FQGNSA. The CDR3 DNA sequence: TGTGCCAGCAGCTTAAGGTGGGGCGTTGATCAGCCCCAGCATTTT. The encoded protein is CASSLRWGVDQPQHF.

V gene TRBV10-2 combines with J gene TRBJ2-5; the D gene is possibly TRBD2 (5 bases). Germline V gene sequence: CDR1 WSHSY, CDR2 SAAADI. Trimming pared 2 bases from V and 5 bases from J, leaving 12 bases between. This CDR3 is 14 amino acids long. CDR3 sequence reads: CASSETSSPETQYF. The CDR3 region has the DNA TGCGCCAGCAGTGAGACTAGTTCCCCGGAGACCCAGTACTTC.

The chain combines TRBV10-3 with TRBJ2-7, with D perhaps matching TRBD1 (5 bases). CDR1 ENHRY and CDR2 SYGVKD come from the germline V gene. V lost 11 bases to trimming and J lost 3 bases, with 14 bases between them. The CDR3 has 12 residues. The CDR3 DNA follows: TGTGCCGCCTTGGGGCGGCACTACGAGCAGTACTTC. Protein: CAALGRHYEQYF.